One and the same sample provided the 8 T cell receptor beta chains below, sequenced in a study of blood T cell repertoires in COVID-19. Some clones are missing from TCRdb's copy, which holds only in-frame ones; the method was immunoSEQ multiplex PCR. The table includes 200,000 to 250,000 clones, roughly 84% detected once. The sample consisted of peripheral blood. The receptors originated from a man in his forties or fifties who had recovered from COVID-19.

The V call is TRBV18, the J call TRBJ1-3, with no clear D. CDR3 length equals 12 residues. Per germline, CDR1 KGHSH and CDR2 LQKENI. With 6 bases removed from V and 2 bases from J, the gap between germline ends came to 5 bases. Here the CDR3 reads CASSGTGNTIYF. For the CDR3, the DNA is TGTGCCAGCTCGGGCACTGGAAACACCATATATTTT.

The gene calls are TRBV28 and TRBJ2-5, with no clear D. This CDR3 contains 10 residues. Germline CDR1 reads MDHEN; CDR2 reads SYDVKM. V lost 4 bases and J lost 6, with 3 bases in between. CDR3 sequence reads: CASSSKTQYF. The CDR3 bases are TGTGCCAGCAGTTCAAAGACCCAGTACTTC.

The rearrangement links TRBV19 to TRBJ1-3; TRBD1 matches at 9 bases. V lost 6 bases to trimming and J lost 4 bases; unmatched junction nucleotides: 10. Germline V CDR1 and CDR2: LNHDA, SQIVND (reference sequence). CDR3 length equals 16 residues. CDR3 region: CASSPKQGAIGNTIYF. The CDR3 DNA follows: TGTGCCAGTAGCCCCAAACAGGGGGCGATCGGAAACACCATATATTTT. The full variable domain, with the rest looked up from reference TRBV19 and TRBJ1-3, is DGGITQSPKYLFRKEGQNVTLSCEQNLNHDAMYWYRQDPGQGLRLIYYSQIVNDFQKGDIAEGYSVSREKKESFPLTVTSAQKNPTAFYLCASSPKQGAIGNTIYFGEGSWLTVV.

This sequence joins TRBV9 and TRBJ2-1; 11 bases match TRBD2. V dropped 2 bases and J dropped 10; count of bases not matched to a gene: 11. The CDR3 contains 16 residues. CDR1 and CDR2 (germline): SGDLS, YYNGEE. For the CDR3, the DNA is TGTGCCAGCAGCGTGGGGGGTAGCGGGAGGGCCAGGGAGCAGTTCTTC. Residues: CASSVGGSGRAREQFF. The entire variable domain, with the rest obtained from reference TRBV9 and TRBJ2-1, is as follows: DSGVTQTPKHLITATGQRVTLRCSPRSGDLSVYWYQQSLDQGLQFLIQYYNGEERAKGNILERFSAQQFPDLHSELNLSSLELGDSALYFCASSVGGSGRAREQFFGPGTRLTVL.

The DNA for the CDR3 is TGTGCCAGCAGTTTACCAGGGCGCTCCTATGGCTACACCTTC. The encoded protein is CASSLPGRSYGYTF. The genes are TRBV28 and TRBJ1-2; the D gene is possibly TRBD1 (5 bases). The germline CDR1 and CDR2 sequences are MDHEN and SYDVKM. Trimming stripped 2 bases from V and 4 bases from J, with 11 bases between. The CDR3 extends over 14 amino acids.

The chain links TRBV27 to TRBJ2-7, with 8 bases fitting TRBD1. The germline gives CDR1 MNHEY, CDR2 SMNVEV (reference sequence). J was trimmed by 2 bases and V by 10 bases; bases with no gene match: 10. CDR3 length: 14 amino acids. The CDR3 spells CATRDGQGPYEQYF. In DNA, the CDR3 is TGTGCCACCAGGGATGGACAGGGACCCTACGAGCAGTACTTC.

The rearrangement uses TRBV10-3 and TRBJ1-3; 9 nucleotides match TRBD1. Germline lookup yields CDR1 ENHRY and CDR2 SYGVKD. The J segment lost 10 bases and the V segment lost 1 base, leaving 8 bases of the junction unmatched. This CDR3 comprises 15 residues. The CDR3 nucleotides are TGTGCCATCAGTGAGTACTCCGGGACAGGGACTACCATATATTTT. It encodes CAISEYSGTGTTIYF.

The CDR3 protein is CASSRSSYEQYF. CDR3 DNA sequence: TGTGCCAGCAGTCGCAGCTCCTACGAGCAGTACTTC. V is TRBV7-2 and J is TRBJ2-7; D is undetermined. V was clipped by 6 bases and J by 0 bases, with 6 bases between them. The CDR3 is 12 residues long. CDR1 SGHTA and CDR2 FQGNSA come from the germline V gene. The variable domain in full, with the rest retrieved from reference TRBV7-2 and TRBJ2-7, is GAGVSQSPSNKVTEKGKDVELRCDPISGHTALYWYRQSLGQGLEFLIYFQGNSAPDKSGLPSDRFSAERTGGSVSTLTIQRTQQEDSAVYLCASSRSSYEQYFGPGTRLTVT.